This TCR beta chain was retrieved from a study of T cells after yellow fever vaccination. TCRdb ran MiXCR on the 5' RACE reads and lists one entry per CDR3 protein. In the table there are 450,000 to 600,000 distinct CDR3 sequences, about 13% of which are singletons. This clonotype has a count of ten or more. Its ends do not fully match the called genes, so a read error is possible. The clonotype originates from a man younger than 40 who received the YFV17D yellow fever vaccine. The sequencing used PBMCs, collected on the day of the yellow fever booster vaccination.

The CDR3 DNA follows: TGTGCCAGCAGTTCGGGACAGGGGAACACTGAAGCTTTCTTT. Translation gives CASSSGQGNTEAFF. V is TRBV5-1 and J is TRBJ1-1; 9 bases align to TRBD1. The CDR3 extends over 14 amino acids. CDR1 is SGHRS and CDR2 is YFSETQ in the germline V gene.